This T cell receptor (beta chain) stems from a study of neoadjuvant anti-PD-1 for oral cavity cancer. At the level of the study: Patients without progression received a fourth nivolumab dose around day 43, then surgical resection on days 50-56. Study-level results: Non-responders to neoadjuvant nivolumab had significantly more clonal PBMC T cells than responders.

Regarding this clone: The target antigen is unknown.

V was shortened by 3 bases and J by 0 bases, with 9 bases between the two germline ends. CDR1 ENHRY and CDR2 SYGVKD come from the germline V gene. CDR3 size: 16 residues. Produced via immunoSEQ multiplex PCR; TCRdb's table is partial and in-frame only. This repertoire shows over 80,000 clones, about four fifths found once; its top ten account for roughly 3%. No culture or expansion preceded analysis of these blood cells. The material was PBMCs, obtained before nivolumab (anti-PD-1) treatment. The chain couples TRBV10-3 to TRBJ2-6; D not resolved. The sequence was obtained from a person aged 35-79 years with oral cavity squamous cell carcinoma. The CDR3 protein is CAISENSYSGANVLTF. Written as DNA, the CDR3 is TGTGCCATCAGTGAAAACAGCTACTCTGGGGCCAACGTCCTGACTTTC.